Shown below are 12 T cell receptor beta chains from a single sample sequenced in a study of blood T cell repertoires in COVID-19 (dated by TCRdb to 2019 to 2021). Library preparation was by the immunoSEQ multiplex PCR assay. Sourced from immuneACCESS, this table was stored by TCRdb with only in-frame sequences that have V and J called. A share of the clones is absent; for the studies checked, an unresolved V gene accounts for under half, and the remainder has no known explanation. Here the sample has approximately 450,000 clones; around 89% occur a single time. 4% to 4.5% of the sample rests with the top ten. Material: peripheral blood. The receptor source for this set is a woman aged 30 to 39 with acute or convalescent COVID-19.

The J gene is TRBJ2-5, the V gene TRBV9; perhaps TRBD1 as D (6 bases). Germline CDR1 SGDLS, CDR2 YYNGEE. V lost 6 bases, J lost 5 bases, and 20 bases lay in between. The CDR3 contains 15 residues. CDR3 region: CASTRKGEVAETQYF. The DNA for the CDR3 is TGTGCCAGCACCCGAAAGGGGGAAGTGGCGGAGACCCAGTACTTC.

V usage is TRBV6-5 and J usage is TRBJ1-6, with 8 positions matching TRBD1. The trim removed 2 bases at V and 8 bases at J, leaving 2 bases unmatched. CDR1 is MNHEY and CDR2 is SVGAGI in the germline V gene. The length of the CDR3 is 14 residues. This chain's CDR3 is CASSYAGGYSPLHF. The CDR3 DNA follows: TGTGCCAGCAGTTACGCAGGGGGCTATTCACCCCTCCACTTT.

V and J are TRBV28 and TRBJ2-7; D is undetermined. The CDR3 runs to 11 residues. Deletions cut 3 bases from V and 5 bases from J, with 5 bases between. CDR1 is MDHEN, CDR2 SYDVKM, per germline. DNA of the CDR3: TGTGCCAGCAGTTTTGGCCACGAGCAGTACTTC. This sequence encodes CASSFGHEQYF.

CDR3 nucleotides: TGTGCCAGCAGTTTCCCAGCAACTAGCTCCTACGAGCAGTACTTC. Translation: CASSFPATSSYEQYF. This chain uses TRBV28 with TRBJ2-7, with a tentative D call TRBD2 (5 bases). Germline assignment: CDR1 MDHEN and CDR2 SYDVKM. Trimming took off 3 bases at V and 0 bases at J, with 12 bases between the two ends. This CDR3 is 15 amino acids long.

This chain uses TRBV3-1 (or the pseudogene TRBV3-2) with TRBJ2-5; D remains ambiguous. The ends were cut back, 2 bases at V and 4 bases at J, with 8 bases in the middle. The V gene's germline CDR1 is LGHDT and CDR2 YNNKEL (reference sequence). This CDR3 contains 13 residues. CDR3 amino acids: CASSQFFGETQYF. In DNA, the CDR3 is TGTGCCAGCAGCCAATTCTTCGGAGAGACCCAGTACTTC.

This clone was seen just once. The genes are TRBV27 and TRBJ2-7; no definite D call. V lost 3 bases, J lost 2 bases, and 8 bases lay in between. The CDR3 contains 13 residues. Germline V gives CDR1 MNHEY, CDR2 SMNVEV (reference sequence). CDR3 region: CASSFHKTYEQYF. In DNA, the CDR3 is TGTGCCAGCAGTTTCCACAAGACCTACGAGCAGTACTTC.

The rearrangement uses TRBV4-1 and TRBJ1-1; D is undetermined. The CDR3 spans 15 residues. Germline V gene data show CDR1 as MGHRA and CDR2 as YSYEKL. V lost 1 base and J 7 bases, leaving 16 bases between the germline ends. The CDR3 region is CASSQGTVGGDEAFF. The CDR3 bases are TGCGCCAGCAGCCAAGGAACCGTTGGAGGTGATGAAGCTTTCTTT.

The chain combines TRBV5-1 with TRBJ2-5; D perhaps matches TRBD1 (5 bases). Germline values: CDR1 SGHRS, CDR2 YFSETQ. V was pared by 3 bases and J by 3 bases, with 18 bases between. The CDR3 contains 16 residues. The CDR3 DNA reads as TGCGCCAGCAGCTCTGGCCCTAGTAAGGGGAAAGAGACCCAGTACTTC. Its translation: CASSSGPSKGKETQYF.

The chain employs TRBV5-5 and TRBJ2-3; 7 nucleotides agree with TRBD1. Trimming removed 2 bases from V and 0 bases from J; junction bases left unmatched: 6. CDR3 size: 16 residues. From germline, CDR1 is SGHKS and CDR2 YYEKEE (reference sequence). The CDR3: CASSFSRQGSTDTQYF. In DNA form, the CDR3 reads TGTGCCAGCAGCTTCTCCCGACAGGGTAGCACAGATACGCAGTATTTT. Filled out from reference TRBV5-5 and TRBJ2-3, the complete variable domain reads DAGVTQSPTHLIKTRGQQVTLRCSPISGHKSVSWYQQVLGQGPQFIFQYYEKEERGRGNFPDRFSARQFPNYSSELNVNALLLGDSALYLCASSFSRQGSTDTQYFGPGTRLTVL.

The genes are TRBV28 and TRBJ1-4; 8 bases are shared with TRBD1. The V segment lost 4 bases and the J segment 5 bases; nucleotides outside the gene matches: 6. Germline CDR1 is MDHEN and CDR2 is SYDVKM. There are 15 residues in the CDR3. The CDR3 region is CASSSNRGVNEKLFF. CDR3 sequence (DNA): TGTGCCAGCAGTTCAAACAGGGGGGTAAATGAAAAACTGTTTTTT.

The genes are TRBV19 and TRBJ2-3; D perhaps matches TRBD1 (6 bases). Trimming pared 5 bases from V and 0 bases from J, leaving 12 bases between. The V gene's germline CDR1 is LNHDA and CDR2 SQIVND (reference sequence). This CDR3 region has 15 residues. The DNA for the CDR3 is TGTGCCAGTAGTCTTGGACAGAGTAGCACAGATACGCAGTATTTT. This encodes CASSLGQSSTDTQYF.

CDR3 sequence: CASSVTGMPSEKLFF. The CDR3 DNA sequence: TGTGCCAGCAGTGTTACAGGGATGCCCTCTGAAAAACTGTTTTTT. V usage is TRBV27 and J usage is TRBJ1-4; possible D gene TRBD1, 6 bases. V was clipped by 5 bases and J by 7 bases, with 17 bases between them. Per the germline V gene, CDR1 is MNHEY and CDR2 is SMNVEV (reference sequence). The CDR3 totals 15 residues.